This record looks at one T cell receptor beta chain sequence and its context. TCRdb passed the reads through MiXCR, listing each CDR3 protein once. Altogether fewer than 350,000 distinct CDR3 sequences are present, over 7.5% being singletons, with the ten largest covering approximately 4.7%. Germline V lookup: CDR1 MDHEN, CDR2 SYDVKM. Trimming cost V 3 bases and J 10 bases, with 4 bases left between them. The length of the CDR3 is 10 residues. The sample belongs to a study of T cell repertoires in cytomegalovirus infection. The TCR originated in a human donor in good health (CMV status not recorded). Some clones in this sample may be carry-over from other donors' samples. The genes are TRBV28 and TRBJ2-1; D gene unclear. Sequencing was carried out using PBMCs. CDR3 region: CASSFPEQFF. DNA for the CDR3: TGTGCCAGCAGTTTCCCCGAGCAGTTCTTC.